The 9 T cell receptor beta chains listed next were all sequenced from one sample in a study of T-cell reconstitution after alpha-beta-depleted transplantation in children. This sample's TCRbeta library carried unique molecular identifier barcodes. TCRdb re-analysed the PCR reads in MiXCR, keeping a single row per CDR3 protein. Of about 540,000 distinct CDR3 sequences in the sample, about 17% were seen once. The sequencing here drew on PBMCs from the stem cell graft donor, taken from the stem cell graft. These receptors all stem from a human donor who donated a stem cell graft to a child with acute lymphoblastic leukemia.

This clonotype was picked up a small number of times. The chain couples TRBV7-9 to TRBJ2-1; 10 bases agree with TRBD1. Germline CDR1 reads SEHNR; CDR2 reads FQNEAQ (reference sequence). The CDR3 runs to 15 residues. J was trimmed by 7 bases and V by 3 bases; bases with no gene match: 6. The CDR3 spells CASSFRDRGRNEQFF. For the CDR3, the DNA is TGTGCCAGCAGCTTTAGGGACAGGGGACGTAATGAGCAGTTCTTC.

There are a few counts of this clonotype. The chain uses TRBV20-1 and TRBJ2-1, with D unresolved. The CDR3 is made up of 10 amino acids. V was pared by 3 bases and J by 9 bases, with 6 bases between. CDR1 DFQATT and CDR2 SNEGSKA come from the germline V gene (reference sequence). Here the CDR3 reads CSARVAEQFF. For the CDR3, the DNA is TGCAGTGCTAGGGTAGCTGAGCAGTTCTTC.

The genes are TRBV15 and TRBJ1-1; maybe TRBD1 (6 bases). This CDR3 region has 11 residues. V was pared by 5 bases and J by 11 bases, with 12 bases between. Germline V gives CDR1 LNHNV, CDR2 YYDKDF (reference sequence). In DNA, the CDR3 is TGTGCCACCAGCTCCTGGGGGCGGGCTTTCTTT. It yields the protein CATSSWGRAFF.

This chain links TRBV5-6 with TRBJ2-1; D gene unclear. In germline, CDR1 is SGHDT, CDR2 YYEEEE. The CDR3 contains 13 residues. The V end was cut by 0 bases, the J end by 10 bases, with 11 bases between. CDR3 amino acids: CASSLGPLREQFF. Here the CDR3 DNA reads TGTGCCAGCAGCTTGGGTCCTCTGCGGGAGCAGTTCTTC.

There are a few counts of this clonotype. The gene calls are TRBV7-9 and TRBJ1-2; D not certain. The ends were cut back, 1 base at V and 0 bases at J, with 12 bases in the middle. The CDR3 spans 16 residues. From germline, CDR1 is SEHNR and CDR2 FQNEAQ (reference sequence). CDR3 residues: CASSLGVEGANYGYTF. CDR3 DNA: TGTGCCAGCAGCTTAGGAGTTGAGGGCGCTAACTATGGCTACACCTTC.

The sample holds a few counts of this clonotype. V gene TRBV10-2 combines with J gene TRBJ2-7; 7 nucleotides agree with TRBD1. Germline assignment: CDR1 WSHSY and CDR2 SAAADI. V shed 7 bases and J 5 bases; nucleotides not matched to a gene: 5. This CDR3 contains 12 residues. The CDR3 nucleotides read TGCGCCAGCATTTCGGGACAGAACGAGCAGTACTTC. Encoded protein: CASISGQNEQYF.

This clonotype was found a few times. The chain has TRBV7-8 and TRBJ2-3; D remains unclear. The CDR3 contains 14 residues. The germline gives CDR1 SGHVS, CDR2 FQNEAQ. V was cut by 1 base and J by 0 bases, with 5 bases left in between. CDR3 coding DNA: TGTGCCAGCAGCTTAGTGGACAGCACAGATACGCAGTATTTT. This codes for CASSLVDSTDTQYF. The complete variable domain, with remaining parts taken from reference TRBV7-8 and TRBJ2-3, reads GAGVSQSPRYKVAKRGQDVALRCDPISGHVSLFWYQQALGQGPEFLTYFQNEAQLDKSGLPSDRFFAERPEGSVSTLKIQRTQQEDSAVYLCASSLVDSTDTQYFGPGTRLTVL.

The chain combines TRBV10-3 with TRBJ2-4, with 7 bases lining up with TRBD1. In germline, CDR1 is ENHRY, CDR2 SYGVKD. J was trimmed by 12 bases and V by 8 bases; bases with no gene match: 13. The length of the CDR3 is 13 residues. As DNA, the CDR3 is TGTGCCATCTTGGACCCCGCAACAGGGGCTCAGTACTTC. Its protein is CAILDPATGAQYF.

In DNA, the CDR3 is TGCAGTGCTAGAGATGAGGCAGTAGGGATAATCAGCAATCAGCCCCAGCATTTT. Protein product: CSARDEAVGIISNQPQHF. V and J are TRBV20-1 and TRBJ1-5; the D is unclear. The germline V and J ends were trimmed by 0 bases and 1 base, with 19 bases remaining between them. CDR1 and CDR2 from the germline V gene are DFQATT and SNEGSKA (reference sequence). CDR3 length: 18 residues.